This T cell receptor beta chain was found in a study of T cell responses to AZD1222 COVID-19 vaccine. Study-wide results and caveats: CD4 TCRs associated with vaccination spanned spike, dominating at 160-218 and 743-854. When two AZD1222 doses had been given, Spike-specific TCR breadth and depth rose. Only a handful of AZD1222 recipients, roughly six in all, had baseline seropositivity.

As for this clone: As yet, its antigen is unknown.

The CDR3 runs to 13 residues. Trimming took off 6 bases at V and 4 bases at J, with 9 bases between the two ends. Germline V gene data show CDR1 as ENHRY and CDR2 as SYGVKD. Here immunoSEQ multiplex PCR was the method, and the copy in TCRdb shows in-frame clones only, minus some. The sample has around 130,000 clones; less than 95% are singletons. This TCR was recovered from an adult in good health. This rearrangement joins TRBV10-3 to TRBJ1-4; D is unresolved. Sequencing used peripheral blood, obtained on day 0 of AZD1222 vaccination. The CDR3 loop is CAIRTEINEKLFF. DNA of the CDR3: TGTGCCATCAGGACCGAGATTAATGAAAAACTGTTTTTT.